Listed here is a single T cell receptor (beta chain). The data stem from a study of blood T cell repertoires in COVID-19. Across the whole study: Whether acute or convalescent, the COVID-19 samples came from the United States, Italy and Spain.

Original analysis: Reference gene primer amplification gave estimated nucleated cell counts. Sequenced by immunoSEQ multiplex PCR; TCRdb stores in-frame clones only, minus some. V, J and clone size reflect that table, while D and trimming were determined from the DNA. Among about 260,000 clones, around 92% were seen once, and the ten largest hold roughly 2.7%. While infection was still active, Seattle patients were enrolled and then followed longitudinally. The clonotype comes from a person under 30 with COVID-19, enrolled during active disease. The specimen was peripheral blood.

The DNA of the CDR3 is TGTGCTGGAGGGCCAGGGTCGAACACTGAAGCTTTCTTT. It translates to CAGGPGSNTEAFF. V is TRBV30 and J is TRBJ1-1, with D perhaps TRBD1 (5 bases). Germline CDR1 and CDR2: GTSNPN and SVGIG (reference sequence). This CDR3 is built from 13 residues. The full variable domain, its missing parts supplied by reference TRBV30 and TRBJ1-1, is SQTIHQWPATLVQPVGSPLSLECTVEGTSNPNLYWYRQAAGRGLQLLFYSVGIGQISSEVPQNLSASRPQDRQFILSSKKLLLSDSGFYLCAGGPGSNTEAFFGQGTRLTVV.